This T cell receptor (beta chain) was captured in a study of chemoradiotherapy in HPV16-positive cancers. Overall study: A couple of HPV16-positive patients' cells yielded candidate HPV-specific clones and common motifs. Whole-study results and caveats: In HPV16-positive patients, HPV-responsive T-cell expansion tracked better recurrence-free survival. During treatment, candidate HPV-specific clones and E7-related motifs expanded in tumor.

V lost 1 base and J lost 2, with 11 bases in between. From germline, CDR1 is MNHNY and CDR2 SVGAGI (reference sequence). This CDR3 contains 15 residues. This clone was recorded only once. Its target is unknown. Samples were taken several times over chemoradiotherapy. The method was immunoSEQ multiplex PCR; TCRdb's version includes in-frame clones alone and lacks a portion of them. The sample includes fewer than 40,000 clones, over 75% of them seen just once. Sequenced here: blood, sampled from a patient who underwent chemoradiotherapy. The source of this sequence is a human donor with HPV-associated anogenital cancer. V usage is TRBV6-6 and J usage is TRBJ2-5; D might be TRBD1 (8 bases). The CDR3 loop reads CASSYYRGGQETQYF. The CDR3 DNA reads TGTGCCAGCAGTTACTACAGGGGGGGGCAAGAGACCCAGTACTTC.